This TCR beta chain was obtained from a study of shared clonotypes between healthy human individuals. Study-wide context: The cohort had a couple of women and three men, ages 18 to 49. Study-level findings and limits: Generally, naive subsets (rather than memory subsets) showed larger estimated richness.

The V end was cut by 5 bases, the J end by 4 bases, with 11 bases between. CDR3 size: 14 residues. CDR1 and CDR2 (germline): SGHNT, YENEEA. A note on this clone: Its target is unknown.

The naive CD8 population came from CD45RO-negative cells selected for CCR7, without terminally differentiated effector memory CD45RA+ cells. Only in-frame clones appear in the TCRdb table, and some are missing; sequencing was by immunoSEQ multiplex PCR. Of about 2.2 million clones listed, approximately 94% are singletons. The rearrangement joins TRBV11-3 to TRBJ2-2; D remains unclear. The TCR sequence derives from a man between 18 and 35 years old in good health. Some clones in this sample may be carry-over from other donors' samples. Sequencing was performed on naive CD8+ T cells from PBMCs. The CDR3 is CASSPSRVTGELFF. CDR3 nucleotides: TGTGCCAGCAGCCCCTCTAGGGTCACCGGGGAGCTGTTTTTT. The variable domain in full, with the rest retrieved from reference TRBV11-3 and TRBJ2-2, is EAGVVQSPRYKIIEKKQPVAFWCNPISGHNTLYWYLQNLGQGPELLIRYENEEAVDDSQLPKDRFSAERLKGVDSTLKIQPAELGDSAVYLCASSPSRVTGELFFGEGSRLTVL.